This TCR beta chain was sequenced for a study of T cells in Graves' hyperthyroidism and ophthalmopathy. Stable Graves' hyperthyroidism meant no ophthalmopathy progression within 18 months. Study-level points and caveats: Most thyroid clonotypes with frequency above 0.001 were detected in blood.

The investigators amplified TCR beta CDR3 regions from RNA transcripts. An initial round of RT-PCR targeting the TCR CDR3 relied on the HTBI primer set. MiXCR, applied by TCRdb to the multiplex PCR reads, yields one record per CDR3 protein. The sample comprises 700,000 to 950,000 distinct CDR3 sequences, roughly 32% of which are singletons, and approximately 31% rests with the top ten. Concerning this clonotype itself: Its antigen is not known. Sequence at one end of the junction differs from germline and may be a read error.

The CDR3 has 13 residues. This chain connects TRBV12-3 or TRBV12-4 to TRBJ2-2; 9 bases are shared with TRBD2. The sequence derives from a woman aged 40-49 years with Graves' hyperthyroidism. The specimen sequenced was blood. Written as DNA, the CDR3 is TGTGCCAGCACTGCGGGAGGGACCGGGGAGCCGTTTTTT. It codes for CASTAGGTGEPFF.